The 32 T cell receptor beta chains given below trace back to one sample, sequenced in a study of blood T cell repertoires in COVID-19. TCRdb's table, derived via immunoSEQ multiplex PCR, lists solely in-frame clones and lacks some. The table includes some 170,000 clones, roughly 84% detected once. The sample consisted of peripheral blood. All receptors derive from a woman in her thirties or forties with COVID-19, enrolled during active disease.

V usage is TRBV7-3 and J usage is TRBJ2-1, with 8 bases identical to TRBD1. Germline values: CDR1 SGHTA, CDR2 FQGTGA. J was trimmed by 9 bases and V by 5 bases; bases with no gene match: 6. This CDR3 has 13 amino acids. The CDR3 loop is CASSRTGNGEQFF. In DNA, the CDR3 is TGTGCCAGCAGCCGGACAGGGAACGGTGAGCAGTTCTTC.

The V and J genes are TRBV9 and TRBJ1-4, with 8 positions matching TRBD1. CDR1 is SGDLS and CDR2 is YYNGEE in the germline V gene. J lost 5 bases, V lost 0 bases, and 6 bases had no gene match. The CDR3 contains 16 residues. The CDR3 loop is CASSVARGTGNEKLFF. The CDR3 nucleotides are TGTGCCAGCAGCGTAGCGCGCGGGACAGGAAATGAAAAACTGTTTTTT.

This sequence joins TRBV7-3 and TRBJ1-1; TRBD1 matches 7 bases. V lost 5 bases and J lost 4; bases outside the gene matches: 7. The germline V gene encodes CDR1 SGHTA and CDR2 FQGTGA. The CDR3 is made up of 14 amino acids. The CDR3 bases are TGTGCCAGCAGCGCCCGACAGGGAGCCACTGAAGCTTTCTTT. It yields the protein CASSARQGATEAFF.

The chain joins TRBV29-1 to TRBJ1-2; TRBD1 matches at 7 bases. This CDR3 comprises 11 residues. The germline V gene encodes CDR1 SQVTM and CDR2 ANQGSEA. Losses at the gene ends were 7 bases for V and 5 bases for J; bases not matched to a gene: 4. The CDR3 sequence is CSAQQGYGYTF. CDR3 sequence (DNA): TGCAGCGCTCAACAGGGGTATGGCTACACCTTC. The full variable domain, completed using reference TRBV29-1 and TRBJ1-2, is SAVISQKPSRDICQRGTSLTIQCQVDSQVTMMFWYRQQPGQSLTLIATANQGSEATYESGFVIDKFPISRPNLTFSTLTVSNMSPEDSSIYLCSAQQGYGYTFGSGTRLTVV.

The rearrangement links TRBV6-5 to TRBJ2-7; 8 nucleotides agree with TRBD1. The germline V gene encodes CDR1 MNHEY and CDR2 SVGAGI. This CDR3 is 14 amino acids long. The junction had 8 bases not matched to a gene; V was cut back by 7 bases and J by 3 bases. The CDR3 protein is CASTGGLALYEQYF. The CDR3 region has the DNA TGTGCCAGCACAGGGGGCCTAGCCCTCTACGAGCAGTACTTC.

This chain links TRBV5-1 with TRBJ2-1, with TRBD2 matching over 8 bases. CDR3 length: 12 amino acids. V dropped 4 bases and J dropped 6; count of bases not matched to a gene: 0. Germline CDR1 is SGHRS and CDR2 is YFSETQ. CDR3 protein: CASSGLANEQFF. The CDR3 DNA follows: TGCGCCAGCAGCGGACTAGCCAATGAGCAGTTCTTC.

The V call is TRBV6-5, the J call TRBJ1-2; D might be TRBD1 (6 bases). This CDR3 has 13 residues. CDR1 MNHEY and CDR2 SVGAGI come from the germline V gene. The V gene lost 6 bases and the J gene lost 1 base, with 9 bases spanning the gap. The CDR3 spells CASSRGNNYGYTF. As DNA, the CDR3 is TGTGCCAGCAGCAGGGGAAATAACTATGGCTACACCTTC.

CDR3: CASSYDSEKLFF. The CDR3 DNA follows: TGCGCCAGCAGCTACGACAGCGAGAAACTGTTTTTT. The J gene is TRBJ1-4, the V gene TRBV5-1; D perhaps matches TRBD1 (5 bases). The V end lost 3 bases, the J end lost 11 bases, and 11 bases lay between the germline ends. The CDR3 loop spans 12 amino acids. Germline V gene sequence: CDR1 SGHRS, CDR2 YFSETQ.

The chain uses TRBV19 and TRBJ1-5; the D is unclear. CDR1 is LNHDA, CDR2 SQIVND, per germline (reference sequence). There are 13 residues in the CDR3. Trimming shortened V by 10 bases and J by 6 bases, and 16 bases separated the two germline ends. This CDR3 is CATASQTIQPQHF. CDR3 DNA: TGTGCCACCGCAAGCCAAACCATTCAGCCCCAGCATTTT.

CDR3 protein: CASSLGLAGIYEQYF. CDR3 DNA: TGTGCCAGCAGCTTGGGACTAGCGGGAATTTACGAGCAGTACTTC. V is TRBV5-5 and J is TRBJ2-7; TRBD2 aligns across 11 bases. Per germline, CDR1 SGHKS and CDR2 YYEKEE (reference sequence). Losses at the gene ends were 0 bases for V and 4 bases for J; bases not matched to a gene: 3. The CDR3 has 15 amino acids.

J is TRBJ1-5 and V is TRBV15, with unresolved D. Trimming took off 0 bases at V and 7 bases at J, with 16 bases between the two ends. Germline CDR1 and CDR2: LNHNV and YYDKDF (reference sequence). This CDR3 has 16 residues. For the CDR3, the DNA is TGTGCCACCAGCAGAGATCTTCAGTGGAGCACACAGCCCCAGCATTTT. It specifies CATSRDLQWSTQPQHF. Full variable domain (rest looked up from reference TRBV15 and TRBJ1-5): DAMVIQNPRYQVTQFGKPVTLSCSQTLNHNVMYWYQQKSSQAPKLLFHYYDKDFNNEADTPDNFQSRRPNTSFCFLDIRSPGLGDTAMYLCATSRDLQWSTQPQHFGDGTRLSIL.

V is TRBV6-5 and J is TRBJ1-2, with unresolved D. CDR3 size: 13 residues. V lost 8 bases and J 8 bases, leaving 18 bases between the germline ends. CDR1 is MNHEY, CDR2 SVGAGI, per germline. The CDR3 DNA follows: TGTGCCAGCGTCGGAGCAGACCCCCTGGGCTACACCTTC. Translating gives CASVGADPLGYTF.

The chain recombines TRBV11-2 with TRBJ1-1, with 8 bases identical to TRBD1. This CDR3 is 15 amino acids long. The V segment lost 1 base and the J segment 5 bases; nucleotides outside the gene matches: 6. CDR1 and CDR2 from the germline V gene are SGHAT and FQNNGV. CDR3 coding DNA: TGTGCCAGCAGCTTAGGGGCAGGGGGCACAACTGAAGCTTTCTTT. It is translated as CASSLGAGGTTEAFF.

The rearrangement uses TRBV11-2 and TRBJ1-3; unclear D gene. CDR3 size: 12 residues. Trimming stripped 4 bases from V and 4 bases from J, with 5 bases between. CDR1 SGHAT and CDR2 FQNNGV come from the germline V gene. In nucleotides, the CDR3 is TGTGCCAGCAGCTGGGAGGGAAACACCATATATTTT. Translation gives CASSWEGNTIYF.

This clone appeared once. The chain carries TRBV11-2 and TRBJ1-5, with TRBD1 matching over 7 bases. CDR1 is SGHAT and CDR2 is FQNNGV in the germline V gene. V shed 4 bases, J shed 6 bases, and the junction held 3 bases outside the gene matches. CDR3 length: 13 residues. The DNA of the CDR3 is TGTGCCAGCAGCTCGACAGGGATTCAGCCCCAGCATTTT. It specifies CASSSTGIQPQHF. The variable domain in full, completed from reference TRBV11-2 and TRBJ1-5, reads EAGVAQSPRYKIIEKRQSVAFWCNPISGHATLYWYQQILGQGPKLLIQFQNNGVVDDSQLPKDRFSAERLKGVDSTLKIQPAKLEDSAVYLCASSSTGIQPQHFGDGTRLSIL.

The CDR3 DNA follows: TGTGCCAGCAGATCCCTCGGGGAGGGTCCCCATGAGCAGTTCTTC. As protein: CASRSLGEGPHEQFF. The chain joins TRBV6-5 to TRBJ2-1, with 7 bases lining up with TRBD2. From germline, CDR1 is MNHEY and CDR2 SVGAGI. Trimming cost V 6 bases and J 8 bases; bases outside gene matches: 13. The CDR3 totals 15 residues.

The CDR3: CASSLGTGGLTEAFF. The DNA for the CDR3 is TGTGCCAGCAGTCTGGGGACAGGGGGCCTTACTGAAGCTTTCTTT. V is TRBV28 and J is TRBJ1-1, with 12 positions matching TRBD1. The germline V gene encodes CDR1 MDHEN and CDR2 SYDVKM. The junction had 6 bases not matched to a gene; V was cut back by 5 bases and J by 5 bases. The CDR3 covers 15 residues.

This chain joins TRBV18 and TRBJ1-6; D remains unclear. The CDR3 totals 15 residues. Trimming took off 2 bases at V and 4 bases at J, with 9 bases between the two ends. Germline V gene data show CDR1 as KGHSH and CDR2 as LQKENI. The DNA of the CDR3 is TGTGCCAGCTCACCATCGGGGAATTATAATTCACCCCTCCACTTT. Translated, it gives CASSPSGNYNSPLHF.

The V gene is TRBV11-3, the J gene TRBJ1-1; a possible D gene is TRBD1 (5 bases). Germline V gives CDR1 SGHNT, CDR2 YENEEA. V lost 5 bases and J lost 7, with 14 bases in between. The length of the CDR3 is 13 residues. The CDR3 bases are TGTGCCAGCAGCCCCCCGGGGGGTGGTGAAGCTTTCTTT. Translating it yields CASSPPGGGEAFF. The full variable domain, completed using reference TRBV11-3 and TRBJ1-1, is EAGVVQSPRYKIIEKKQPVAFWCNPISGHNTLYWYLQNLGQGPELLIRYENEEAVDDSQLPKDRFSAERLKGVDSTLKIQPAELGDSAVYLCASSPPGGGEAFFGQGTRLTVV.

This clone showed up just a few times. V is TRBV6-5 and J is TRBJ1-2, with no clear D. V gave up 7 bases and J gave up 0 bases, with 9 bases separating them. Germline V gene data show CDR1 as MNHEY and CDR2 as SVGAGI. CDR3 size: 13 residues. The CDR3 region has the DNA TGTGCCAGCAATGCAGGTGCTAACTATGGCTACACCTTC. Translating it yields CASNAGANYGYTF.

The chain uses TRBV10-1 and TRBJ1-1; D unclear. Germline values: CDR1 WNHNN, CDR2 SYGVQD (reference sequence). This CDR3 comprises 15 residues. Trimming cost V 0 bases and J 1 base, with 9 bases left between them. The CDR3 loop is CASSESLRRNTEAFF. The CDR3 DNA sequence: TGCGCCAGCAGTGAGTCTTTGAGGAGGAACACTGAAGCTTTCTTT.

This sequence joins TRBV28 and TRBJ1-2; D possibly corresponds to TRBD1 (6 bases). The CDR3 loop spans 15 amino acids. Trimming cost V 6 bases and J 6 bases, with 20 bases left between them. Germline V CDR1 and CDR2: MDHEN, SYDVKM. The CDR3 region is CASRDTGNAGNGYTF. CDR3 DNA sequence: TGTGCCAGCAGGGATACAGGGAATGCGGGCAATGGCTACACCTTC.

This clone was observed a few times. The chain carries TRBV11-3 and TRBJ1-1; a possible D gene is TRBD1 (5 bases). V was clipped by 4 bases and J by 2 bases, with 8 bases between them. CDR1 SGHNT and CDR2 YENEEA come from the germline V gene. The CDR3 length is 13 residues. CDR3 sequence reads: CASSSRVNTEAFF. The DNA for the CDR3 is TGTGCCAGCAGCTCCAGGGTAAACACTGAAGCTTTCTTT.

This clone has only a few counts. The chain joins TRBV5-4 to TRBJ2-5; TRBD2 might be the D (6 bases). V lost 2 bases to trimming and J lost 2 bases, with 19 bases between them. The CDR3 runs 17 residues. Germline CDR1 SGHNT, CDR2 YYREEE (reference sequence). The CDR3 region has the DNA TGTGCCAGCAGCTTCAACGCGTACGGGGGAACACAAGAGACCCAGTACTTC. This sequence encodes CASSFNAYGGTQETQYF.

The chain joins TRBV24-1 to TRBJ2-1; possible D gene TRBD1, 6 bases. In germline, CDR1 is KGHDR, CDR2 SFDVKD. V was cut by 4 bases and J by 10 bases, with 13 bases left in between. There are 13 residues in the CDR3. CDR3: CATSDPGTREQFF. CDR3 in DNA: TGTGCCACCAGTGACCCCGGGACAAGGGAGCAGTTCTTC.

The table lists this clone with many counts. This chain uses TRBV28 with TRBJ1-5; tentative D call: TRBD1 (6 bases). Germline-derived CDR1 and CDR2 are MDHEN and SYDVKM. V was clipped by 7 bases and J by 1 base, with 14 bases between them. CDR3 size: 15 residues. The CDR3 sequence is CASTQGGASNQPQHF. CDR3 sequence (DNA): TGTGCCAGCACGCAAGGGGGGGCGAGCAATCAGCCCCAGCATTTT.

The V and J genes are TRBV28 and TRBJ2-5, with 9 bases matching TRBD1. The length of the CDR3 is 16 residues. V was pared by 4 bases and J by 5 bases, with 11 bases of the junction left unmatched. Germline V gene sequence: CDR1 MDHEN, CDR2 SYDVKM. The CDR3 nucleotides read TGTGCCAGCAGTTCAACCGGGGACAGGGTAGGGGAGACCCAGTACTTC. Protein product: CASSSTGDRVGETQYF.

This sequence joins TRBV7-9 and TRBJ1-1; D is possibly TRBD1 (5 bases). The CDR3 consists of 13 residues. With 6 bases removed from V and 1 base from J, the gap between germline ends came to 9 bases. Germline lookup yields CDR1 SEHNR and CDR2 FQNEAQ (reference sequence). This CDR3 reads CASRAQGNTEAFF. CDR3 sequence (DNA): TGTGCCAGCAGAGCTCAGGGGAACACTGAAGCTTTCTTT.

The rearrangement uses TRBV7-9 and TRBJ2-1, with a weak D call TRBD2 (5 bases). The CDR3 contains 15 residues. Between the trimmed V and J ends, which lost 5 bases and 7 bases, there was a span of 18 bases. CDR1 and CDR2 from the germline V gene are SEHNR and FQNEAQ (reference sequence). CDR3 sequence: CASSPTELRRNEQFF. The CDR3 DNA reads TGTGCCAGCAGCCCGACTGAGCTCAGGAGGAATGAGCAGTTCTTC.

This clone was observed a handful of times. CDR3 in DNA: TGTGCCAGCGCCACGGGACAGGGGGTTCAGCCCCAGCATTTT. Translation: CASATGQGVQPQHF. This rearrangement joins TRBV2 to TRBJ1-5; 11 bases agree with TRBD1. CDR1 is SNHLY, CDR2 FYNNEI, per germline. The CDR3 extends over 14 amino acids. Losses at the gene ends were 8 bases for V and 6 bases for J; bases not matched to a gene: 6.

The chain combines TRBV5-6 with TRBJ2-7; D call uncertain. The V gene's germline CDR1 is SGHDT and CDR2 YYEEEE. The CDR3 has 11 amino acids. Trimming pared 5 bases from V and 3 bases from J, leaving 6 bases between. Here the CDR3 reads CASRRDYEQYF. CDR3 in DNA: TGTGCCAGCAGGCGTGACTACGAGCAGTACTTC.

The V gene is TRBV28, the J gene TRBJ2-1; D possibly corresponds to TRBD2 (6 bases). The germline V gene has CDR1 MDHEN and CDR2 SYDVKM. The length of the CDR3 is 14 residues. Trimming cost V 2 bases and J 9 bases, with 14 bases left between them. CDR3 protein: CASSLAQTRIEQFF. In DNA, the CDR3 is TGTGCCAGCAGTTTAGCCCAGACTAGAATTGAGCAGTTCTTC.